This TCR beta chain was found in a study of blood T cell repertoires in COVID-19. The assay was immunoSEQ multiplex PCR, and TCRdb's table has in-frame clones only and misses some. Among 100,000 to 150,000 clones listed, 85% were seen once. CDR1 MNHGY and CDR2 SAAAGT come from the germline V gene. V gave up 2 bases and J gave up 2 bases, with 16 bases separating them. The CDR3 runs to 17 residues. The sequence came from an elderly woman with acute or convalescent COVID-19. What was sequenced was peripheral blood. The genes are TRBV6-8 and TRBJ2-4; maybe TRBD1 (5 bases). This CDR3 is CASSYGTGKDSKNIQYF. DNA for the CDR3: TGTGCCAGCAGTTACGGTACAGGCAAGGATTCCAAAAACATTCAGTACTTC.